These 25 T cell receptor beta chains came from one sample sequenced in a study of cytomegalovirus exposure and HLA in healthy donors. PCR involved 60 Vbeta and 13 Jbeta primers. The data were produced by immunoSEQ multiplex PCR, yet TCRdb's version contains in-frame clones alone and is incomplete. The repertoire holds around 150,000 clones, 75% to 80% seen once, with 4.9% in the top ten. What was sequenced was PBMCs. The source of these receptors is a woman aged 50 to 65 in good health and CMV-seronegative.

This clone was counted a few times. The chain links TRBV19 to TRBJ1-4; a weak D match, TRBD1 (5 bases). Between the trimmed V and J ends, which lost 3 bases and 4 bases, there was a span of 9 bases. Germline CDR1 LNHDA, CDR2 SQIVND (reference sequence). The CDR3 sequence is 14 residues long. The CDR3: CASSMGTLNEKLFF. CDR3 nucleotide sequence: TGTGCCAGTAGTATGGGGACTCTTAATGAAAAACTGTTTTTT.

J is TRBJ1-6 and V is TRBV27; no reliable D call. The V gene lost 1 base and the J gene lost 13 bases, with 11 bases spanning the gap. The germline CDR1 and CDR2 sequences are MNHEY and SMNVEV (reference sequence). CDR3 length: 13 residues. As DNA, the CDR3 is TGTGCCAGCAGTTTATATGAGGGATCGCCCCTCCACTTT. It codes for CASSLYEGSPLHF.

V gene TRBV6-1 combines with J gene TRBJ1-5; the D gene is possibly TRBD1 (6 bases). Germline CDR1 MNHNS, CDR2 SASEGT. V was clipped by 7 bases and J by 0 bases, with 10 bases between them. The CDR3 has 14 residues. CDR3 sequence reads: CASTFRGSNQPQHF. The CDR3 region has the DNA TGTGCCAGCACCTTCAGGGGTAGCAATCAGCCCCAGCATTTT.

This clone was seen only a few times. Compared with germline, one end of the junction differs, possibly owing to a read error. The chain recombines TRBV7-2 with TRBJ2-2; 15 positions agree with TRBD2. Germline V CDR1 and CDR2: SGHTA, FQGNSA. This CDR3 region has 17 residues. Here the CDR3 reads CASSRTSGGAKTGELFF. CDR3 sequence (DNA): TGTGCCAGCAGCAGGACTAGCGGGGGGGCGAAGACCGGGGAGCTGTTTTTT.

In this sample, this clone turned up a few times. The genes are TRBV5-8 and TRBJ2-5; 8 nucleotides match TRBD2. J lost 5 bases, V lost 3 bases, and 12 bases had no gene match. The CDR3 runs 16 residues. Germline V gene lookup returns CDR1 SGHTS and CDR2 YDEGEE. The CDR3 reads CASSYPRRGAWETQYF. In DNA, the CDR3 is TGTGCCAGCAGCTACCCTCGGCGGGGGGCCTGGGAGACCCAGTACTTC. Full variable domain (outside the CDR3, taken from reference TRBV5-8 and TRBJ2-5): EAGVTQSPTHLIKTRGQQATLRCSPISGHTSVYWYQQALGLGLQFLLWYDEGEERNRGNFPPRFSGRQFPNYSSELNVNALELEDSALYLCASSYPRRGAWETQYFGPGTRLLVL.

V and J are TRBV29-1 and TRBJ1-2; a possible D gene is TRBD1 (6 bases). The CDR3 consists of 13 residues. V was cut by 3 bases and J by 4 bases, with 12 bases left in between. The V gene's germline CDR1 is SQVTM and CDR2 ANQGSEA. CDR3 DNA: TGCAGCGTTGAGGACAGAATCGGCTATGGCTACACCTTC. Translated: CSVEDRIGYGYTF. Complete variable domain (other parts from reference TRBV29-1 and TRBJ1-2): SAVISQKPSRDICQRGTSLTIQCQVDSQVTMMFWYRQQPGQSLTLIATANQGSEATYESGFVIDKFPISRPNLTFSTLTVSNMSPEDSSIYLCSVEDRIGYGYTFGSGTRLTVV.

The chain has TRBV5-1 and TRBJ2-1, with D maybe TRBD1 (6 bases). The CDR3 runs 15 residues. V was trimmed by 5 bases and J by 8 bases, leaving 20 bases between them. CDR1 is SGHRS, CDR2 YFSETQ, per germline. CDR3 sequence reads: CASRDSHRGGDEQFF. In nucleotides, the CDR3 is TGCGCCAGCAGGGACAGCCATCGGGGTGGGGATGAGCAGTTCTTC.

The chain recombines TRBV9 with TRBJ2-3; maybe TRBD2 (5 bases). CDR1 is SGDLS and CDR2 is YYNGEE in the germline V gene. Trimming shortened V by 3 bases and J by 6 bases, and 8 bases separated the two germline ends. The CDR3 totals 12 residues. CDR3 amino acids: CASSGPGDTQYF. The CDR3 region has the DNA TGTGCCAGCAGCGGTCCGGGGGATACGCAGTATTTT.

The J gene is TRBJ2-1, the V gene TRBV29-1; 15 bases fit TRBD2. Trimming took 2 bases from V and 6 from J; bases not matched to a gene: 8. CDR3 length equals 17 residues. Germline loops: CDR1 SQVTM, CDR2 ANQGSEA. Here the CDR3 reads CSVEPGLAGGASNEQFF. The CDR3 DNA reads as TGCAGCGTTGAACCGGGACTAGCGGGGGGCGCATCCAATGAGCAGTTCTTC.

The chain recombines TRBV7-6 with TRBJ2-7, with 8 nucleotides matching TRBD1. CDR1 is SGHVS and CDR2 is FNYEAQ in the germline V gene. There are 13 residues in the CDR3. The junction had 2 bases not matched to a gene; V was cut back by 3 bases and J by 4 bases. CDR3 sequence: CASSFGQGYEQYF. The CDR3 DNA sequence: TGTGCCAGCAGCTTCGGACAGGGTTACGAGCAGTACTTC.

V is TRBV5-1 and J is TRBJ2-1; 12 bases map to TRBD2. This CDR3 spans 19 amino acids. With V trimmed by 0 bases and J by 7 bases, 14 bases remained unmatched. Looked up from germline, CDR1 is SGHRS and CDR2 is YFSETQ. DNA for the CDR3: TGCGCCAGCAGCTTGGCGAACTCGGGACTAGCGGGTTCCGGGAATGAGCAGTTCTTC. Translated, it gives CASSLANSGLAGSGNEQFF.

This chain connects TRBV2 to TRBJ2-3; TRBD2 aligns across 7 bases. Looked up from germline, CDR1 is SNHLY and CDR2 is FYNNEI. This CDR3 is built from 13 residues. V was pared by 8 bases and J by 3 bases, with 5 bases of the junction left unmatched. CDR3 protein: CASGREGTDTQYF. The CDR3 DNA reads TGTGCCAGCGGTAGGGAGGGTACAGATACGCAGTATTTT.

The chain has TRBV7-6 and TRBJ2-7; tentatively, D is TRBD1 (5 bases). V was clipped by 5 bases and J by 2 bases, with 19 bases between them. The CDR3 has 16 amino acids. The V gene's germline CDR1 is SGHVS and CDR2 FNYEAQ. CDR3 bases: TGTGCCAGCAGCCCATTTAAAGGGGTTAGCCCCTACGAGCAGTACTTC. It translates to CASSPFKGVSPYEQYF.

The CDR3 DNA sequence: TGTGCCAGCAGGACGGGACAGGGGGCTTTTTCACCCCTCCACTTT. As protein: CASRTGQGAFSPLHF. This rearrangement joins TRBV7-2 to TRBJ1-6; TRBD1 matches 12 bases. From germline, CDR1 is SGHTA and CDR2 FQGNSA. Trimming removed 6 bases from V and 9 bases from J; junction bases left unmatched: 6. There are 15 residues in the CDR3.

The table lists this clone with a few counts. V gene TRBV4-3 combines with J gene TRBJ1-4; D is uncertain. V was shortened by 2 bases and J by 5 bases, with 9 bases between the two germline ends. This CDR3 has 14 amino acids. Germline V gives CDR1 LGHNA, CDR2 YSLEER. CDR3 sequence reads: CASSQMRGNEKLFF. In nucleotides, the CDR3 is TGCGCCAGCAGCCAAATGAGAGGAAATGAAAAACTGTTTTTT.

This chain joins TRBV10-3 and TRBJ2-2; 7 nucleotides match TRBD1. The trim removed 6 bases at V and 2 bases at J, leaving 3 bases unmatched. This CDR3 comprises 14 residues. Germline assignment: CDR1 ENHRY and CDR2 SYGVKD. CDR3 nucleotide sequence: TGTGCCATCAGCGGGGACAGAAACACCGGGGAGCTGTTTTTT. It codes for CAISGDRNTGELFF.

This chain uses TRBV29-1 with TRBJ2-1; 10 bases agree with TRBD2. CDR1 is SQVTM, CDR2 ANQGSEA, per germline. The CDR3 extends over 13 amino acids. Trimming took 8 bases from V and 8 from J; bases not matched to a gene: 9. The CDR3 protein is CSSRASGGYEQFF. As DNA, the CDR3 is TGCAGCTCAAGGGCTAGCGGGGGCTATGAGCAGTTCTTC.

The CDR3 coding sequence is TGTGCCAGCACCAGGCTGGGAGCAACTAATGAAAAACTGTTTTTT. Its translation: CASTRLGATNEKLFF. The gene calls are TRBV5-5 and TRBJ1-4; unclear D gene. This CDR3 has 15 residues. V was trimmed by 6 bases and J by 0 bases, leaving 12 bases between them. The germline gives CDR1 SGHKS, CDR2 YYEKEE (reference sequence).

This clone has only one observation. The genes are TRBV6-1 and TRBJ2-1; 8 nucleotides agree with TRBD1. The ends lost 6 bases at V and 8 bases at J; junction bases unmatched: 9. The CDR3 sequence is 14 residues long. In germline, CDR1 is MNHNS, CDR2 SASEGT. The CDR3 coding sequence is TGTGCCAGCAGACCCGGACAGGGATACGATGAGCAGTTCTTC. This codes for CASRPGQGYDEQFF.

V gene TRBV6-1 combines with J gene TRBJ2-1, with D possibly matching TRBD2 (7 bases). CDR1 is MNHNS, CDR2 SASEGT, per germline. Trimming left V 0 bases short and J 7 bases short, with 13 bases between. The CDR3 loop spans 15 amino acids. Here the CDR3 reads CASSEAEGGVNEQFF. In DNA form, the CDR3 reads TGTGCCAGCAGTGAAGCCGAAGGGGGGGTAAATGAGCAGTTCTTC.

The rearrangement joins TRBV11-2 to TRBJ1-1; the match to TRBD1 covers 9 bases. Trimming cost V 5 bases and J 5 bases; bases outside gene matches: 12. CDR3 length: 16 residues. The germline V gene has CDR1 SGHAT and CDR2 FQNNGV. The CDR3 is CASSNWDRVEGTEAFF. The CDR3 region has the DNA TGTGCCAGCAGCAACTGGGACAGGGTCGAGGGAACTGAAGCTTTCTTT.

The rearrangement joins TRBV27 to TRBJ1-2; tentatively, D is TRBD1 (5 bases). Germline V gene lookup returns CDR1 MNHEY and CDR2 SMNVEV (reference sequence). V lost 6 bases to trimming and J lost 4 bases, with 15 bases between them. The CDR3 has 14 residues. CDR3 DNA sequence: TGTGCCAGCAGGGGACCCGGGGGAGGCTATGGCTACACCTTC. Translated, it gives CASRGPGGGYGYTF.

The chain is built from TRBV4-3 and TRBJ1-1, with D possibly matching TRBD1 (6 bases). The germline gives CDR1 LGHNA, CDR2 YSLEER. V lost 5 bases and J lost 6, with 16 bases in between. The CDR3 is 14 residues long. The CDR3 DNA sequence: TGCGCCAGCAGCACCTCCCCTACAGGGCCTGAAGCTTTCTTT. Its protein is CASSTSPTGPEAFF.

This clone was seen repeatedly, ten times or more. This rearrangement joins TRBV4-1 to TRBJ1-2; D call uncertain. The CDR3 spans 14 residues. Germline V gene lookup returns CDR1 MGHRA and CDR2 YSYEKL. Trimming took off 1 base at V and 5 bases at J, with 11 bases between the two ends. The CDR3 DNA reads as TGCGCCAGCAGCCAAGGTCGGGTGAAATATGGCTACACCTTC. Translating gives CASSQGRVKYGYTF.

In this sample, this clone turned up a few times. The J gene is TRBJ2-1, the V gene TRBV27; D is possibly TRBD1 (6 bases). The V and J ends lost 3 bases and 5 bases respectively, with 11 bases between them. This CDR3 spans 14 amino acids. Germline V lookup: CDR1 MNHEY, CDR2 SMNVEV (reference sequence). CDR3 bases: TGTGCCAGCAGTTTCACCCCAGGGGACAATGAGCAGTTCTTC. Its translation is CASSFTPGDNEQFF.